Listed here is a single T cell receptor (beta chain). Its cognate antigen has yet to be identified. No quality values exist for individual bases; no much larger clone is one base distant. Participants in the prospective study were enrolled through a virtual design, were aged 18 to 89 years, and lived in 24 United States geographic areas. Cohort assignment in the prospective study relied on participant-reported clinical history from a screening survey and a study questionnaire. For ImmuneRACE Cohort 3, a participant was defined as recovered based on two consecutive negative NP/OP PCR tests, clearance by a healthcare professional, or resolution of symptoms. Mobile phlebotomists in the prospective study collected whole blood, serum and a nasopharyngeal or oropharyngeal swab from every participant. Participants in the prospective study had the option to provide additional blood draws and questionnaires over a roughly 2-month period. Before DNA extraction, prospective study blood samples were shipped either frozen or at room temperature.

The sample originates from a study of blood T cell repertoires in COVID-19 (dated by TCRdb to about 2020). Turning to the overall study: Samples covering the acute and convalescent phases of COVID-19 were provided by collaborators in the United States, Italy and Spain. The prospective study material was composed of cDNA or gDNA derived from T cells, B-cell-depleted T cells, or PBMCs. Sample metadata almost always included a de-identified subject ID, COVID-19 status, age in years and sex. Where available, HLA class I and class II types were obtained from metadata supplied by the sample provider rather than from assay-based typing. Subjects who had been exposed to COVID-19, were actively infected with it, or had recovered from it provided the deeply sampled blood TCRbeta repertoires that made up the dataset. The samples were drawn from two sources: the first 160 participants of the ongoing ImmuneRACE study, and 1,254 subjects contributed by 6 global collaborators. The repertoires were made available in a free public database intended to serve as a resource for research on the immune response to SARS-CoV-2.

General study outcomes and caveats: How much clinical and demographic metadata was included differed by source and by participant, and the metadata was provided uncurated.

V ends up 6 bases short and J 1 base short, with an unmatched junction base count of 3. The CDR3, cysteine through phenylalanine, is 14 amino acids long. Kept here is only the CDR3 DNA, which spans 42 bases and is read in frame from base 1. As encoded in the germline V gene, CDR1 is SNHLY while CDR2 is FYNNEI. The immunoSEQ Assay, a bias-controlled multiplex PCR, was used to amplify TCRbeta CDR3 regions from genomic DNA. Per the authors' processing: The number of nucleated cells in each sample was estimated by amplification of reference gene primers within the assay. Sequence reads were collapsed and filtered to measure the absolute abundance of every unique TCRbeta CDR3 rearrangement. For each sample, productive Simpson clonality was calculated as the square root of Simpson's diversity index over productive rearrangements. What TCRdb holds here is the immuneACCESS table cut down to in-frame rearrangements. Part of the clones is not present; checked against another copy, under half of the missing clones reflect an unresolved V gene, and the others are unexplained. D and trimming were read from the DNA, whereas the V and J calls and clone size are those reported in that table. The sample table lists fewer than 350,000 clones, about 91% of them with a count of one. Jointly, the top ten make up about 9.9% of the sample.

Recombination linked TRBV2 to TRBJ2-7; TRBD1 fits 10 bases in the junction. Specimen: PBMCs or T cells enriched from blood (not recorded which). This receptor was obtained from a middle-aged woman who had recovered from COVID-19. The CDR3 region: CASSLGQGSYEQYF. At the DNA level, the sequence is TGTGCCAGCAGCCTGGGACAGGGGTCCTACGAGCAGTACTTC. Here the CDR3 is joined to the reference TRBV2 and TRBJ2-7 genes, and the full variable domain is: EPEVTQTPSHQVTQMGQEVILRCVPISNHLYFYWYRQILGQKVEFLVSFYNNEISEKSEIFDDQFSVERPDGSNFTLKIRSTKLEDSAMYFCASSLGQGSYEQYFGPGTRLTVT.